Each of the 22 T cell receptor beta chains below was sequenced from the same sample in a study of control samples from healthy donors and cancer patients. Using immunoSEQ multiplex PCR, the repertoire was profiled, and TCRdb retains in-frame clones only, with some absent. The repertoire has about 120,000 clones, approximately 90% of them found once; the top ten carry roughly 2.7%. The sample taken for sequencing was blood. The origin of the receptors is a man aged 35 to 55 in good health.

The chain couples TRBV5-1 to TRBJ2-6; tentatively, D is TRBD1 (6 bases). Germline values: CDR1 SGHRS, CDR2 YFSETQ. V shed 7 bases and J shed 4 bases, with 12 bases lying between them. This CDR3 spans 14 amino acids. CDR3 region: CASGQGSGANVLTF. The CDR3 nucleotides read TGCGCCAGCGGTCAGGGGTCGGGGGCCAACGTCCTGACTTTC.

V usage is TRBV18 and J usage is TRBJ2-1, with 7 bases identical to TRBD1. The length of the CDR3 is 15 residues. Germline V CDR1 and CDR2: KGHSH, LQKENI. The trim removed 4 bases at V and 4 bases at J, leaving 7 bases unmatched. CDR3 in DNA: TGTGCCAGCTCACTATCCGGGACAGCATACAATGAGCAGTTCTTC. This translates into CASSLSGTAYNEQFF.

The chain couples TRBV28 to TRBJ2-7; 11 bases align to TRBD2. V was clipped by 5 bases and J by 2 bases; unmatched bases: 5. CDR3 size: 15 residues. Germline V gene sequence: CDR1 MDHEN, CDR2 SYDVKM. The CDR3 loop is CASSRGTSGTYEQYF. DNA for the CDR3: TGTGCCAGCAGTCGAGGGACTAGCGGAACCTACGAGCAGTACTTC.

The chain is built from TRBV7-2 and TRBJ1-3; D gene ambiguous. Germline V gene data show CDR1 as SGHTA and CDR2 as FQGNSA. The CDR3 extends over 15 amino acids. Deletions cut 1 base from V and 0 bases from J, with 7 bases between. CDR3 residues: CASSLVWNSGNTIYF. The CDR3 DNA reads TGTGCCAGCAGCTTAGTATGGAACTCTGGAAACACCATATATTTT.

The chain's CDR3 is CSVRGQGSQETQYF. DNA for the CDR3: TGCAGCGTTCGAGGGCAGGGCAGCCAAGAGACCCAGTACTTC. The chain employs TRBV29-1 and TRBJ2-5; tentatively, D is TRBD1 or TRBD2 (5 bases each). The germline CDR1 and CDR2 sequences are SQVTM and ANQGSEA. This CDR3 is 14 amino acids long. V was pared by 5 bases and J by 1 base, with 14 bases between.

V is TRBV18 and J is TRBJ1-1; D is uncertain. Germline V gene data show CDR1 as KGHSH and CDR2 as LQKENI. V was trimmed by 5 bases and J by 2 bases, leaving 9 bases between them. This CDR3 spans 13 amino acids. For the CDR3, the DNA is TGTGCCAGCTCAACTGACACAAACACTGAAGCTTTCTTT. This sequence encodes CASSTDTNTEAFF.

The genes are TRBV19 and TRBJ1-1; 12 nucleotides align to TRBD1. The V gene end was trimmed by 10 bases and the J gene end by 0 bases; junction bases not matched to a gene: 12. Germline V CDR1 and CDR2: LNHDA, SQIVND (reference sequence). The CDR3 loop spans 17 amino acids. The CDR3 region is CATTRGTGGYMNTEAFF. The CDR3 nucleotides are TGTGCCACCACAAGGGGGACAGGGGGCTATATGAACACTGAAGCTTTCTTT.

The chain uses TRBV3-1 (or the pseudogene TRBV3-2) and TRBJ2-7; no firm D call. V was clipped by 1 base and J by 6 bases, with 7 bases between them. The CDR3 runs to 12 residues. In germline, CDR1 is LGHDT, CDR2 YNNKEL (reference sequence). The CDR3 nucleotides read TGTGCCAGCAGCCAAGCTACAGCCGAGCAGTACTTC. Amino acid sequence: CASSQATAEQYF.

The gene calls are TRBV6-5 and TRBJ2-3; TRBD1 is a possible D gene (6 bases). V lost 6 bases, J lost 4 bases, and 14 bases lay in between. The CDR3 has 14 residues. Germline lookup yields CDR1 MNHEY and CDR2 SVGAGI. In nucleotides, the CDR3 is TGTGCCAGCAGCATAAACAGGGCTTCAGATACGCAGTATTTT. Encoded protein: CASSINRASDTQYF.

The rearrangement links TRBV5-4 to TRBJ2-5; perhaps TRBD2 as D (5 bases). Germline CDR1 SGHNT, CDR2 YYREEE (reference sequence). Trimming took 3 bases from V and 5 from J, leaving 11 bases between them. This CDR3 is 13 amino acids long. Here the CDR3 DNA reads TGTGCCAGCAGCTCGGGAAACCGGGAGACCCAGTACTTC. Amino acid sequence: CASSSGNRETQYF. The variable domain in full, with the rest retrieved from reference TRBV5-4 and TRBJ2-5, is ETGVTQSPTHLIKTRGQQVTLRCSSQSGHNTVSWYQQALGQGPQFIFQYYREEENGRGNFPPRFSGLQFPNYSSELNVNALELDDSALYLCASSSGNRETQYFGPGTRLLVL.

V is TRBV18 and J is TRBJ2-3; no clear D gene. Germline CDR1 reads KGHSH; CDR2 reads LQKENI. The CDR3 length is 11 residues. Deletions cut 6 bases from V and 5 bases from J, with 6 bases between. The CDR3 is CASSSRDTQYF. CDR3 nucleotide sequence: TGTGCCAGCTCGTCCCGAGATACGCAGTATTTT.

The chain has TRBV7-9 and TRBJ2-3, with 12 bases that match TRBD2. The junction had 6 bases not matched to a gene; V was cut back by 5 bases and J by 3 bases. CDR3 length: 16 amino acids. CDR1 is SEHNR and CDR2 is FQNEAQ in the germline V gene (reference sequence). The CDR3 nucleotides are TGTGCCAGCAGCGGACAACTAGCGGGGGGAACAGATACGCAGTATTTT. It specifies CASSGQLAGGTDTQYF.

The chain couples TRBV28 to TRBJ2-7; 9 positions match TRBD1. This CDR3 is 14 amino acids long. Trimming at V came to 6 bases and at J to 3 bases, leaving 6 bases not matched to a gene. CDR1 is MDHEN and CDR2 is SYDVKM in the germline V gene. Written as DNA, the CDR3 is TGTGCCAGCAGCGGGACAGGGCCCCACTACGAGCAGTACTTC. As protein: CASSGTGPHYEQYF.

The gene calls are TRBV7-9 and TRBJ1-1; D possibly corresponds to TRBD1 (5 bases). The V and J ends lost 0 bases and 4 bases respectively, with 12 bases between them. Germline CDR1 SEHNR, CDR2 FQNEAQ (reference sequence). CDR3 length: 15 residues. Here the CDR3 DNA reads TGTGCCAGCAGCTTAGCATCAGGGTTCGGCACTGAAGCTTTCTTT. Protein: CASSLASGFGTEAFF.

The chain has TRBV5-1 and TRBJ2-1; D is undetermined. The CDR3 length is 15 residues. CDR1 and CDR2 from the germline V gene are SGHRS and YFSETQ. V was clipped by 4 bases and J by 2 bases, with 13 bases between them. The CDR3 spells CASSPPSVAYNEQFF. CDR3 nucleotides: TGCGCCAGCAGCCCCCCCAGTGTCGCCTACAATGAGCAGTTCTTC.

The chain is built from TRBV9 and TRBJ2-2; 8 positions match TRBD1. Germline assignment: CDR1 SGDLS and CDR2 YYNGEE. V lost 0 bases, J lost 6 bases, and 4 bases stayed unmatched. This CDR3 is built from 15 residues. CDR3 region: CASSVGVRGPGELFF. The CDR3 DNA is TGTGCCAGCAGCGTAGGTGTCAGGGGGCCCGGGGAGCTGTTTTTT.

The chain has TRBV19 and TRBJ1-5; a weak D match, TRBD1 (6 bases). Germline values: CDR1 LNHDA, CDR2 SQIVND (reference sequence). With 7 bases removed from V and 0 bases from J, the gap between germline ends came to 10 bases. The CDR3 is made up of 14 amino acids. The CDR3 bases are TGTGCCAGTAAGCAGGGGAATAGCAATCAGCCCCAGCATTTT. As protein: CASKQGNSNQPQHF.

The genes are TRBV6-6 and TRBJ1-5; the D is unclear. Trimming took 0 bases from V and 4 from J, leaving 4 bases between them. The CDR3 length is 13 residues. Per germline, CDR1 MNHNY and CDR2 SVGAGI (reference sequence). In DNA, the CDR3 is TGTGCCAGCAGTTACTCATCTAATCAGCCCCAGCATTTT. Amino acids: CASSYSSNQPQHF.

This rearrangement joins TRBV3-1 (or the pseudogene TRBV3-2) to TRBJ1-2; D gene ambiguous. The germline gives CDR1 LGHDT, CDR2 YNNKEL (reference sequence). The V end lost 1 base, the J end lost 8 bases, and 14 bases lay between the germline ends. This CDR3 region has 14 residues. The CDR3 nucleotides are TGTGCCAGCAGCCAAGGAGGGTCAGGCGAGGGCTACACCTTC. This gives the protein CASSQGGSGEGYTF.

This chain connects TRBV27 to TRBJ2-2; maybe TRBD2 (6 bases). Germline V gene lookup returns CDR1 MNHEY and CDR2 SMNVEV (reference sequence). The CDR3 runs to 16 residues. V lost 4 bases and J 3 bases, leaving 15 bases between the germline ends. CDR3 loop: CASSSLGRFDTGELFF. In nucleotides, the CDR3 is TGTGCCAGCAGTTCCCTGGGGAGGTTCGACACCGGGGAGCTGTTTTTT.

The chain couples TRBV5-6 to TRBJ2-2; no firm D call. CDR3 size: 15 residues. The ends were cut back, 2 bases at V and 5 bases at J, with 13 bases in the middle. Germline loops: CDR1 SGHDT, CDR2 YYEEEE. For the CDR3, the DNA is TGTGCCAGCAGCTTAGGTTGGGGTGGAACCGGGGAGCTGTTTTTT. This gives the protein CASSLGWGGTGELFF. Complete variable domain (other parts from reference TRBV5-6 and TRBJ2-2): DAGVTQSPTHLIKTRGQQVTLRCSPKSGHDTVSWYQQALGQGPQFIFQYYEEEERQRGNFPDRFSGHQFPNYSSELNVNALLLGDSALYLCASSLGWGGTGELFFGEGSRLTVL.

This clone is a singleton in its sample. This chain uses TRBV11-2 with TRBJ2-3; 9 nucleotides agree with TRBD2. Germline trimming cut 10 bases from V and 5 bases from J; bases unmatched to any gene: 10. CDR1 and CDR2 (germline): SGHAT, FQNNGV. The CDR3 covers 14 residues. CDR3 bases: TGTGCCACTACGCAGCGGGGGGTGGAAGATACGCAGTATTTT. Its translation is CATTQRGVEDTQYF.